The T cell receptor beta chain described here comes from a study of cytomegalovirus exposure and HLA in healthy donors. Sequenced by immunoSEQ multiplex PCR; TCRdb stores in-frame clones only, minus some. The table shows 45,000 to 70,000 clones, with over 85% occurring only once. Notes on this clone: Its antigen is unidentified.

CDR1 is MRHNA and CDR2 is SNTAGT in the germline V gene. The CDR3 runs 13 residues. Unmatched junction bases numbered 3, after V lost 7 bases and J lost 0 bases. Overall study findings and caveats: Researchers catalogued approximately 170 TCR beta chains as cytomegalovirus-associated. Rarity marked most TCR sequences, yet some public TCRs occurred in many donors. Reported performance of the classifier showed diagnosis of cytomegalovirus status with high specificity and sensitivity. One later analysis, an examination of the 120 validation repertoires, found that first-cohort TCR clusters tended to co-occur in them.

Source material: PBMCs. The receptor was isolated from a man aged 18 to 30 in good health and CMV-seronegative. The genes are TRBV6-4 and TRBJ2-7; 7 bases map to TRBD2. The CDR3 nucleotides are TGTGCCAGCATGGGGGGGAGCTCCTACGAGCAGTACTTC. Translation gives CASMGGSSYEQYF.